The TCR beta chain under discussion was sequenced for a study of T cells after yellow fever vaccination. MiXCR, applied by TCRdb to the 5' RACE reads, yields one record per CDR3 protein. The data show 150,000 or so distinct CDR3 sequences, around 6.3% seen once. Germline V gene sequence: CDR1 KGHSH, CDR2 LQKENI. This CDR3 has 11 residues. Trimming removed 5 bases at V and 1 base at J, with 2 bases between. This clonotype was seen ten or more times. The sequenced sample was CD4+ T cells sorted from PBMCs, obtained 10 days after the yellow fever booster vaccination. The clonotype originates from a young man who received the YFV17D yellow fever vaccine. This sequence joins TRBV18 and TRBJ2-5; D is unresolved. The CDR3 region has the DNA TGTGCCAGCTCAGCCCAAGAGACCCAGTACTTC. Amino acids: CASSAQETQYF.